This T cell receptor (beta chain) was obtained from a study of identical twins. In this sample, this clonotype turned up a few times. A universal primer site was created by template switching, with the cDNA bearing unique molecular identifiers. Using its own MiXCR run on the 5' RACE reads, TCRdb lists one record per CDR3 protein. The sample consists of over 200,000 distinct CDR3 sequences, 5% to 7% of them appearing once. After removal of 6 bases from V and 6 bases from J, the junction contained 5 bases not matched to a gene. Per the germline V gene, CDR1 is SGHDN and CDR2 is FVKESK. CDR3 length: 13 residues. These sequences were also reported in another study, on T cells expressing NK-cell markers. As reported in that work: HCMV seropositivity marked most of the eight sequenced donors; one was seronegative. A few of the donors also had these clonotypes leading their CD3+CD56-NKG2C+ fraction. What remained unclear was the HCMV specificity of expanded NKG2C+ T cell clones.

The source is a woman between 18 and 29 years old in good health. This sequence joins TRBV14 and TRBJ2-7; 10 bases match TRBD1. Specimen: CD8+ T cells sorted from blood. In DNA, the CDR3 is TGTGCCAGCAGTTACTGGACAGGGGGCGAGCAGTACTTC. Encoded protein: CASSYWTGGEQYF.